The present T cell receptor (beta chain) was sequenced within a study of blood T cells in healthy people across ages. As concerns this clonotype: What it binds is not known. One end of the junction is discordant with germline, which a read error may explain.

This CDR3 region has 13 residues. Looked up from germline, CDR1 is SGHRS and CDR2 is YFSETQ. Sample-barcoded 5' priming and a J-beta primer mix drove a second PCR of 7 to 11 cycles. CDR3-containing paired-end reads numbering at least 2.5 million came from each sample. Each CDR3 protein gets one entry after TCRdb re-called the 5' RACE reads with MiXCR. The table lists 1 million or so distinct CDR3 sequences, around 27% of them singletons. Points from the study as a whole: A roughly linear age-dependent decrease characterized TCR beta diversity per million T cells.

A further study also used this sample, focusing on T cells of mothers and their children.

The source material was blood. The rearrangement links TRBV5-1 to TRBJ1-1, with no clear D. The sequence was obtained from a girl aged 2 to 10 in good health. In DNA, the CDR3 is TGCGCCAGCAGCTCCTACTTTGGGGATCTAGTTATCTTT. Its protein product is CASSSYFGDLVIF.